The T cell receptor beta chain under discussion was sequenced for a study of blood T cell repertoires in COVID-19. Overall study: PBMCs, B-cell-depleted T cells, or T cells provided the cDNA or gDNA that made up the material.

The assay was immunoSEQ multiplex PCR, and TCRdb's table has in-frame clones only and misses some. The sample shows fewer than 35,000 clones, over 85% of them seen only once. The germline gives CDR1 GTSNPN, CDR2 SVGIG (reference sequence). Trimming cost V 3 bases and J 6 bases, with 15 bases left between them. The CDR3 length is 14 residues. Sequencing input: peripheral blood. The origin of this receptor is a man aged 70-80 years with active or convalescent COVID-19. The chain joins TRBV30 to TRBJ1-5, with D perhaps TRBD1 (5 bases). The CDR3 DNA reads TGTGCCTGGAGCGTCGGGGGGTCCAGTCAGCCCCAGCATTTT. Residues: CAWSVGGSSQPQHF.